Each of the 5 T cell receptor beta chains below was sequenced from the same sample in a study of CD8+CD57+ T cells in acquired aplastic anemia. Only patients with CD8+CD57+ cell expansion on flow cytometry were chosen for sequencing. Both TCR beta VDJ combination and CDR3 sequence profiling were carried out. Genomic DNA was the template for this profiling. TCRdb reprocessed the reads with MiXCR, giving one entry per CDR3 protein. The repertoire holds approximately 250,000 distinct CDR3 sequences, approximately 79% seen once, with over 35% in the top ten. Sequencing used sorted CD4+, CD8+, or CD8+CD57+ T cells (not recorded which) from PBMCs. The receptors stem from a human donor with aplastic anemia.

Written as DNA, the CDR3 is TGTGCCACCAGTGATTTGTCAGATACGCAGTATTTT. Amino acids: CATSDLSDTQYF. This chain joins TRBV24-1 and TRBJ2-3, with D unclear. The CDR3 contains 12 residues. Germline CDR1 reads KGHDR; CDR2 reads SFDVKD. The V end lost 0 bases, the J end lost 4 bases, and 1 base lay between the germline ends.

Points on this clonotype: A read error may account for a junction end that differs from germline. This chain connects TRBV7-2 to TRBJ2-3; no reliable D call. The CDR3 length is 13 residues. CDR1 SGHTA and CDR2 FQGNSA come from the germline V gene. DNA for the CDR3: TGTGCCAGCAGCGTTCATCGCACCGGTACGGAGTTTTTC. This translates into CASSVHRTGTEFF.

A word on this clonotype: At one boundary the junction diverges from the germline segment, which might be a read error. CDR3 DNA: TGTGTCAGCAGCGTCCTCGGGGGCGGGGCCCAGGCACGCTACACCTTC. Amino acids: CVSSVLGGGAQARYTF. The chain combines TRBV7-4 with TRBJ1-2; a weak D match, TRBD1 (6 bases). This CDR3 region has 16 residues. Germline V CDR1 and CDR2: SGHVT, SQSDAQ.

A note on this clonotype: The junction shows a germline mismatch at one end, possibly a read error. The chain's CDR3 is CASSEVARSIYGHTF. The CDR3 DNA follows: TGTGCCAGCAGCGAAGTGGCCCGGTCGATATATGGCCACACCTTC. The chain combines TRBV9 with TRBJ1-2; no reliable D call. CDR1 SGDLS and CDR2 YYNGEE come from the germline V gene. CDR3 size: 15 residues.

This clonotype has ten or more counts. For the CDR3, the DNA is TGTGCCAGCAGCTTAGATCTGACAGGGAACACCATATATTTT. It is translated as CASSLDLTGNTIYF. V is TRBV11-3 and J is TRBJ1-3; the match to TRBD1 covers 7 bases. The J segment lost 7 bases and the V segment lost 0 bases, leaving 3 bases of the junction unmatched. The CDR3 runs 14 residues. Germline assignment: CDR1 SGHNT and CDR2 YENEEA.